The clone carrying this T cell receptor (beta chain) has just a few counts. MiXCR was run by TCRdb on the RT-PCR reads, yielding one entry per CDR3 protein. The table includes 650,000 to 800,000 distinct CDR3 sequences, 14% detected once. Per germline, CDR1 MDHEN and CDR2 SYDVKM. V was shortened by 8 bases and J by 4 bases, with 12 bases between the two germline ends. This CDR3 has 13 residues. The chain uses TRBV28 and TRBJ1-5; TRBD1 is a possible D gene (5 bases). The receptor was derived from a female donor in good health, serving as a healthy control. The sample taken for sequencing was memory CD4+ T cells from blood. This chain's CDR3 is CASDPAGNQPQHF. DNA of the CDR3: TGTGCCAGCGACCCCGCAGGGAATCAGCCCCAGCATTTT.